The TCR beta chain described here comes from a study of T cell responses to AZD1222 COVID-19 vaccine. Background on the study: Second-dose recipients at about 4 or about 12 weeks were treated as one pooled group. Study-wide results and limits: At baseline, just five to seven AZD1222 recipients tested seropositive. None of the repertoires were sampled until the peak T cell response had passed.

This clone was observed a single time. Its specificity is unknown. The CDR3 consists of 15 residues. The germline CDR1 and CDR2 sequences are SQVTM and ANQGSEA. V was trimmed by 1 base and J by 7 bases, leaving 19 bases between them. TCRdb's copy holds only in-frame clones and misses some; the assay was immunoSEQ multiplex PCR. The sample has 150,000 to 200,000 clones; 90% are singletons. V is TRBV29-1 and J is TRBJ1-2, with a possible D match to TRBD1 (5 bases). This clonotype was sampled from an adult in good health. The sequencing here drew on peripheral blood, taken on day 0 of AZD1222 vaccination. The CDR3 sequence: CSVEGDAGLNGGYTF. The CDR3 bases are TGCAGCGTTGAAGGAGACGCGGGGCTAAACGGTGGCTACACCTTC.